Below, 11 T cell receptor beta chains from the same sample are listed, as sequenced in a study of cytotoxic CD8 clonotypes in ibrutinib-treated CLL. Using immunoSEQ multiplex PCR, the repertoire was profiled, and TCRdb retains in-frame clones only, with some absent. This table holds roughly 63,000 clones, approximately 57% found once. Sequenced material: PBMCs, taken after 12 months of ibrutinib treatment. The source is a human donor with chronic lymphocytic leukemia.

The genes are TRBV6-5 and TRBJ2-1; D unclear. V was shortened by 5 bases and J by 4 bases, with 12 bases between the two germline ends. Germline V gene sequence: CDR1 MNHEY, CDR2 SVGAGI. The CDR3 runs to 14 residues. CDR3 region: CASSDPTAYNEQFF. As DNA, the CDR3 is TGTGCCAGCAGTGACCCAACAGCATACAATGAGCAGTTCTTC.

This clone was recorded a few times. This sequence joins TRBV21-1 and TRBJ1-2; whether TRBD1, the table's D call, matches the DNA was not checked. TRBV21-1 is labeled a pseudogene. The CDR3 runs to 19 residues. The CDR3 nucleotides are TGTGCCAGCAGCAGAGGGACACAGGGGAGACCGGAAGCTAACTATGGCTACACCTTC. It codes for CASSRGTQGRPEANYGYTF.

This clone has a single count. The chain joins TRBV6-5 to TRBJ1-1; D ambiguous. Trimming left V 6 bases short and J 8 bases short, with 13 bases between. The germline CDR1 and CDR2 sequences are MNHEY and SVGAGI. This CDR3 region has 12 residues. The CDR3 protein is CASSHTDVEAFF. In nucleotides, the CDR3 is TGTGCCAGCAGCCACACTGACGTCGAAGCTTTCTTT.

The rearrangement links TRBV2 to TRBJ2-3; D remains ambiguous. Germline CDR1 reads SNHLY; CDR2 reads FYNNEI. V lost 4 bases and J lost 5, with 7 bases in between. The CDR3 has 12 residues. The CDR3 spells CASSVRVDTQYF. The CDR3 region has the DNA TGTGCCAGCAGTGTTAGAGTAGATACGCAGTATTTT.

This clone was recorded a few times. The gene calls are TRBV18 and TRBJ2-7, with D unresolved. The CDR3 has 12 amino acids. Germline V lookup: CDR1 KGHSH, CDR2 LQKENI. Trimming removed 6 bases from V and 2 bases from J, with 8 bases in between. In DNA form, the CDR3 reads TGTGCCAGCTCCGCTGACACCTACGAGCAGTACGTC. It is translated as CASSADTYEQYV.

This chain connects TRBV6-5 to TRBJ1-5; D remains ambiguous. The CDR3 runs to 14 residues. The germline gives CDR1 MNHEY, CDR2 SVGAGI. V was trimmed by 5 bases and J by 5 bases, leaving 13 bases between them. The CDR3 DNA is TGTGCCAGCAGTGGCGTATCGACGGATCAGCCCCAGCATTTT. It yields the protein CASSGVSTDQPQHF.

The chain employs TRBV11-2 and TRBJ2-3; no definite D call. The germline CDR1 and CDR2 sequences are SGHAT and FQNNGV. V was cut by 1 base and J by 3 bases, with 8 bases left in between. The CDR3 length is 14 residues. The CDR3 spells CASSLAGTTDTQYF. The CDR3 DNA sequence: TGTGCCAGCAGCTTAGCGGGCACGACAGATACGCAGTATTTT.

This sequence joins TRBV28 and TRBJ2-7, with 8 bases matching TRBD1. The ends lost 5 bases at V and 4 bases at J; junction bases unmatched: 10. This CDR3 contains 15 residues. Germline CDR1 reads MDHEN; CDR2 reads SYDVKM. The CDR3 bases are TGTGCCAGCAGTGCCCAGGGGGCTAGGGGTTACGAGCAGTACTTC. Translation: CASSAQGARGYEQYF.

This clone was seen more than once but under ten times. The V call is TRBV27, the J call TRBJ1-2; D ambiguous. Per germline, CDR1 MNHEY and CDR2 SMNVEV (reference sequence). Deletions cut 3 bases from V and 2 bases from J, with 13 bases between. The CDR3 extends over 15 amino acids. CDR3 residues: CASSFSFGGNYGYTF. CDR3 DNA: TGTGCCAGCAGTTTCTCTTTCGGAGGAAACTATGGCTACACCTTC.

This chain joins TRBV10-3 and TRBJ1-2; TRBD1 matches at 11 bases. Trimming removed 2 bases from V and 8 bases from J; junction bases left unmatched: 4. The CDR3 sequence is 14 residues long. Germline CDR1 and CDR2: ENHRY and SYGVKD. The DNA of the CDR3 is TGTGCCATCAGTGAGCCGGACAGGGGGCACGGCTACACCTTC. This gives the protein CAISEPDRGHGYTF.

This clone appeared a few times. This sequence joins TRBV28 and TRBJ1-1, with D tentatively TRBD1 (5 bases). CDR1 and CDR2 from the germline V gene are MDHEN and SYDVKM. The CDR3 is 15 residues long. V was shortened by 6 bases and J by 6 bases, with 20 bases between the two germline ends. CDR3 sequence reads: CASSLTRDYVSEAFF. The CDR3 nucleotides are TGTGCCAGCAGCCTCACCAGGGATTATGTGTCTGAAGCTTTCTTT. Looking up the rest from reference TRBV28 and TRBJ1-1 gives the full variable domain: DVKVTQSSRYLVKRTGEKVFLECVQDMDHENMFWYRQDPGLGLRLIYFSYDVKMKEKGDIPEGYSVSREKKERFSLILESASTNQTSMYLCASSLTRDYVSEAFFGQGTRLTVV.